This T cell receptor beta chain was sequenced in a study of cytomegalovirus exposure and HLA in healthy donors. Regarding the study as a whole: An analysis done earlier found most TCR beta V segments productive about 90% or about 30% of the time.

Germline V gives CDR1 SGDLS, CDR2 YYNGEE. V was cut by 1 base and J by 0 bases, with 5 bases left in between. The CDR3 runs 15 residues. 13 Jbeta primers and 60 Vbeta primers were used for the PCR. Only in-frame clones appear in the TCRdb table, and some are missing; sequencing was by immunoSEQ multiplex PCR. The sample carries over 120,000 clones, about four fifths recorded once. Details on this clone: Antigen: not known.

This receptor was identified in a man aged 35 to 55 in good health and CMV-seronegative. The chain uses TRBV9 and TRBJ1-6; no clear D gene. The sample was PBMCs. CDR3 coding DNA: TGTGCCAGCAGCGTATCAGGCTCCTATAATTCACCCCTCCACTTT. Its protein is CASSVSGSYNSPLHF.